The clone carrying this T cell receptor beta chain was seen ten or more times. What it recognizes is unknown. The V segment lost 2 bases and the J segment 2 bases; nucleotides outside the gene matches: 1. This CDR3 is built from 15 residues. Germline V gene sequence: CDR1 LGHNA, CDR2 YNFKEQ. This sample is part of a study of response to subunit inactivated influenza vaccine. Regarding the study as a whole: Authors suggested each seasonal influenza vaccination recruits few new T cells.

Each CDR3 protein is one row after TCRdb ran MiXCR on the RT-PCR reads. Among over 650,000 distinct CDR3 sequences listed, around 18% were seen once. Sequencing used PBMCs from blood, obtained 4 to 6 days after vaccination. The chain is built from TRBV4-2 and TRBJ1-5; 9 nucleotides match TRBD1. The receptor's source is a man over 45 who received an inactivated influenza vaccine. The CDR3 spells CASSQRTGGNQPQHF. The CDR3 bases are TGTGCCAGCAGCCAAAGGACAGGGGGCAATCAGCCCCAGCATTTT.